This T cell receptor (beta chain) was obtained from a study of cytomegalovirus exposure and HLA in healthy donors. Both 60 Vbeta primers and 13 Jbeta primers went into the PCR. Repertoires were generated with immunoSEQ multiplex PCR, while TCRdb's copy carries only in-frame clones and drops some. The table lists some 140,000 clones, about 69% of them singletons. Germline V CDR1 and CDR2: MNHEY, SVGAGI. The germline V and J ends were trimmed by 2 bases and 4 bases, with 12 bases remaining between them. The CDR3 extends over 15 amino acids. The clonotype comes from a man aged 30-40 years in good health and CMV-seronegative. The specimen was PBMCs. The chain combines TRBV6-5 with TRBJ1-5, with a weak D call TRBD1 (5 bases). CDR3 protein: CASSYGWGVNQPQHF. CDR3 in DNA: TGTGCCAGCAGTTACGGGTGGGGGGTAAATCAGCCCCAGCATTTT.